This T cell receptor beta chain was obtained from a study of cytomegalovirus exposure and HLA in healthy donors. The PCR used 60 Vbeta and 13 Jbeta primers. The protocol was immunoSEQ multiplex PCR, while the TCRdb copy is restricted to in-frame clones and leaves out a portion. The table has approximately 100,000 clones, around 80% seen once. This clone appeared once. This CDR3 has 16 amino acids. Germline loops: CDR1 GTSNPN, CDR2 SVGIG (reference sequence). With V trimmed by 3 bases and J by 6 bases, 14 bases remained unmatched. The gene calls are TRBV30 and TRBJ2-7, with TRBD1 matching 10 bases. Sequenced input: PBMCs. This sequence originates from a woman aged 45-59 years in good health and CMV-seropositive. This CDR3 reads CAWRLPGQGTSGEQYF. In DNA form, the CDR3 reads TGTGCCTGGAGGCTTCCGGGACAGGGGACCTCGGGCGAGCAGTACTTC.